One and the same sample provided the 23 T cell receptor beta chains below, sequenced in a study of T cell repertoires in cytomegalovirus infection. These TCRs are of unknown antigen specificity. MiXCR was run by TCRdb on the reads, yielding one entry per CDR3 protein. The table records a few hundred thousand distinct CDR3 sequences, 20% to 25% of them present only once. This sample comprised cultured PBMCs, obtained from culture after CMV antigen stimulation. All receptors come from a human donor in good health (CMV status not recorded). Some clones in this sample may be carry-over from other donors' samples.

This clonotype was seen more than once but under ten times. This chain joins TRBV7-8 and TRBJ2-3; D tentatively fits TRBD1 or TRBD2 (5 bases each). This CDR3 has 12 amino acids. Looked up from germline, CDR1 is SGHVS and CDR2 is FQNEAQ. Deletions cut 3 bases from V and 13 bases from J, with 14 bases between. Here the CDR3 DNA reads TGTGCCAGCAGCTTCGGGACCCAGATTAAGTATTTT. As protein: CASSFGTQIKYF. The complete variable domain, with remaining parts taken from reference TRBV7-8 and TRBJ2-3, reads GAGVSQSPRYKVAKRGQDVALRCDPISGHVSLFWYQQALGQGPEFLTYFQNEAQLDKSGLPSDRFFAERPEGSVSTLKIQRTQQEDSAVYLCASSFGTQIKYFGPGTRLTVL.

There are a few counts of this clonotype. J is TRBJ2-7 and V is TRBV6-2 or TRBV6-3; D is possibly TRBD1 (5 bases). The CDR3 contains 17 residues. V lost 2 bases to trimming and J lost 0 bases, with 17 bases between them. CDR1 MNHEY and CDR2 SVGEGT come from the germline V gene. The CDR3 DNA follows: TGTGCCAGCAGTTACGTTTTAGGGGCCGAGAGCTCCTACGAGCAGTACTTC. Translating gives CASSYVLGAESSYEQYF.

V is TRBV15 and J is TRBJ1-2; no firm D call. Germline CDR1 reads LNHNV; CDR2 reads YYDKDF (reference sequence). CDR3 length: 14 amino acids. Trimming pared 1 base from V and 7 bases from J, leaving 13 bases between. CDR3 sequence: CATSRGGSRGGYTF. The CDR3 DNA sequence: TGTGCCACCAGCAGAGGAGGGTCAAGAGGTGGCTACACCTTC.

This clonotype was counted between two and nine times. The gene calls are TRBV28 and TRBJ2-7; D call uncertain. The germline V gene encodes CDR1 MDHEN and CDR2 SYDVKM. Trimming removed 4 bases from V and 6 bases from J, with 10 bases in between. The CDR3 covers 12 residues. The CDR3 bases are TGTGCCAGCAGTTCCCTCCTCGTCGAGCAGTACTTC. Translating gives CASSSLLVEQYF.

This clonotype has at least ten counts. The gene calls are TRBV6-6 and TRBJ2-1; D call uncertain. The V and J ends lost 5 bases and 8 bases respectively, with 7 bases between them. CDR1 and CDR2 (germline): MNHNY, SVGAGI (reference sequence). There are 11 residues in the CDR3. DNA for the CDR3: TGTGCCAGCAGTAGTAGCTATGAGCAGTTCTTC. Translated, it gives CASSSSYEQFF.

The chain couples TRBV19 to TRBJ1-2; D is unresolved. The CDR3 runs to 15 residues. The germline V gene encodes CDR1 LNHDA and CDR2 SQIVND (reference sequence). V dropped 3 bases and J dropped 0 bases, with 11 bases sitting between them. CDR3: CASSIFGEANYGYTF. DNA of the CDR3: TGTGCCAGTAGTATTTTTGGGGAAGCTAACTATGGCTACACCTTC.

V gene TRBV28 combines with J gene TRBJ2-1; 9 bases match TRBD1. Germline V gene lookup returns CDR1 MDHEN and CDR2 SYDVKM. The CDR3 is made up of 15 amino acids. Trimming at V came to 5 bases and at J to 6 bases, leaving 8 bases not matched to a gene. The CDR3 is CASSDPGTGRNEQFF. In nucleotides, the CDR3 is TGTGCCAGCAGTGACCCCGGGACAGGGCGCAATGAGCAGTTCTTC.

V and J are TRBV11-2 and TRBJ2-1; 10 bases agree with TRBD2. The CDR3 contains 15 residues. V lost 4 bases to trimming and J lost 12 bases; unmatched junction nucleotides: 12. Germline CDR1 reads SGHAT; CDR2 reads FQNNGV. The DNA of the CDR3 is TGTGCCAGCAGCTCCCTGGGGAGCGGGAGGGCCGGGCAGTTCTTC. It translates to CASSSLGSGRAGQFF.

This chain connects TRBV29-1 to TRBJ2-1; D may match TRBD1 or TRBD2 (5 bases each). This CDR3 has 17 amino acids. Trimming removed 6 bases at V and 0 bases at J, with 21 bases between. Germline values: CDR1 SQVTM, CDR2 ANQGSEA. CDR3 DNA: TGCAGCGTCTGTCTAGACAGCAGCGGAAGCTCCTACAATGAGCAGTTCTTC. Amino acids: CSVCLDSSGSSYNEQFF.

The V and J genes are TRBV7-2 and TRBJ2-2, with D possibly being TRBD1 or TRBD2 (5 bases each). The CDR3 spans 15 residues. Between the trimmed V and J ends, which lost 5 bases and 7 bases, there was a span of 17 bases. Germline-derived CDR1 and CDR2 are SGHTA and FQGNSA. This CDR3 is CASSRDRNEGGELFF. As DNA, the CDR3 is TGTGCCAGCAGCCGGGACCGCAACGAGGGCGGGGAGCTGTTTTTT.

This clonotype was seen only a few times. The V gene is TRBV7-2, the J gene TRBJ2-7, with D perhaps matching TRBD1 (6 bases). Trimming took 5 bases from V and 3 from J, leaving 14 bases between them. Germline CDR1 reads SGHTA; CDR2 reads FQGNSA. The CDR3 is 14 residues long. Written as DNA, the CDR3 is TGTGCCAGCAGCCCAAGGGCAGGGGACTACGAGCAGTACGTC. Protein product: CASSPRAGDYEQYV.

The V gene is TRBV24-1, the J gene TRBJ1-1; D unclear. Trimming stripped 7 bases from V and 0 bases from J, with 14 bases between. The length of the CDR3 is 15 residues. CDR1 KGHDR and CDR2 SFDVKD come from the germline V gene. The CDR3 nucleotides read TGTGCCACCAGAGCGGGCCGCGGAATGAACACTGAAGCTTTCTTT. Protein sequence: CATRAGRGMNTEAFF.

This clonotype was seen a handful of times. This chain links TRBV19 with TRBJ1-2, with D perhaps TRBD1 (5 bases). The CDR3 loop spans 15 amino acids. Trimming removed 3 bases at V and 2 bases at J, with 13 bases between. Germline V gene lookup returns CDR1 LNHDA and CDR2 SQIVND (reference sequence). The CDR3 coding sequence is TGTGCCAGTAGTATGGGCGGCAGGGTGAACTATGGCTACACCTTC. It encodes CASSMGGRVNYGYTF.

The sample holds a few counts of this clonotype. V gene TRBV27 combines with J gene TRBJ1-4, with D possibly matching TRBD1 (6 bases). The CDR3 is 15 amino acids. V lost 5 bases, J lost 7 bases, and 17 bases lay in between. Germline loops: CDR1 MNHEY, CDR2 SMNVEV (reference sequence). DNA of the CDR3: TGTGCCAGCAGTAGGGGGGCAGGGCCGGGTGAAAAACTGTTTTTT. Translated, it gives CASSRGAGPGEKLFF.

This clonotype has more than one count but fewer than ten. The genes are TRBV7-8 and TRBJ2-7; no clear D. Between the trimmed V and J ends, which lost 1 base and 4 bases, there was a span of 11 bases. The germline gives CDR1 SGHVS, CDR2 FQNEAQ. This CDR3 has 14 amino acids. The DNA for the CDR3 is TGTGCCAGCAGCTTAGGCTGGAGTGGGTACGAGCAGTACGTC. This translates into CASSLGWSGYEQYV.

The gene calls are TRBV29-1 and TRBJ2-7; 7 bases fit TRBD2. The germline V gene encodes CDR1 SQVTM and CDR2 ANQGSEA. The CDR3 covers 16 residues. V lost 3 bases to trimming and J lost 7 bases; unmatched junction nucleotides: 18. The DNA of the CDR3 is TGCAGCGTTGAGCCCCCCTCCCCCAGGTTCGGGGGGGAGCAGTACTTC. This gives the protein CSVEPPSPRFGGEQYF.

This clonotype was found a few times. The CDR3 spells CASSPLLPSEGGNEQFF. The CDR3 DNA sequence: TGCGCCAGCAGCCCACTCCTCCCGAGCGAGGGGGGAAATGAGCAGTTCTTC. V and J are TRBV4-1 and TRBJ2-1; perhaps D is TRBD1 or TRBD2 (6 bases each). Trimming took 4 bases from V and 7 from J, leaving 23 bases between them. Germline CDR1 reads MGHRA; CDR2 reads YSYEKL. There are 17 residues in the CDR3.

The gene calls are TRBV12-5 and TRBJ2-1; 9 nucleotides line up with TRBD1. The V gene's germline CDR1 is LGHNT and CDR2 FRNRAP. This CDR3 has 14 residues. V lost 7 bases to trimming and J lost 4 bases; unmatched junction nucleotides: 5. CDR3 nucleotides: TGTGCTAGTGACCCGGGACAGGGATACAATGAGCAGTTCTTC. As protein: CASDPGQGYNEQFF.

This clonotype has a count of ten or more. The junction differs from germline at one of its ends, possibly a read error. The chain carries TRBV7-7 and TRBJ2-3; 10 bases are a match to TRBD2. The CDR3 totals 15 residues. Germline V gene sequence: CDR1 SSHAT, CDR2 FNYEAQ (reference sequence). The CDR3 coding sequence is TGTGCTAGCAGCGCTCAAGGACTAGCGGCAGATACGCAGTATTTT. Translating it yields CASSAQGLAADTQYF.

The V call is TRBV27, the J call TRBJ2-4; weak D call: TRBD2 (5 bases). Germline V lookup: CDR1 MNHEY, CDR2 SMNVEV (reference sequence). The CDR3 is made up of 18 amino acids. V lost 4 bases to trimming and J lost 0 bases, with 19 bases between them. CDR3 nucleotides: TGTGCCAGCAGTTCGGCCCCGCGGGCTCCCCTAGCCAAAAACATTCAGTACTTC. Its translation: CASSSAPRAPLAKNIQYF.

There are many counts of this clonotype. V usage is TRBV7-8 and J usage is TRBJ2-3; D might be TRBD2 (6 bases). CDR1 SGHVS and CDR2 FQNEAQ come from the germline V gene. Trimming took off 1 base at V and 1 base at J, with 9 bases between the two ends. This CDR3 has 15 residues. This CDR3 reads CASSLVASGTDTQYF. For the CDR3, the DNA is TGTGCCAGCAGCTTAGTGGCTAGCGGCACAGATACGCAGTATTTT.

The V gene is TRBV27, the J gene TRBJ2-3, with D perhaps matching TRBD1 (6 bases). The CDR3 loop spans 16 amino acids. Germline values: CDR1 MNHEY, CDR2 SMNVEV (reference sequence). Trimming pared 3 bases from V and 1 base from J, leaving 14 bases between. The CDR3 here is CASSFRTVIGTDTQYF. The CDR3 region has the DNA TGTGCCAGCAGTTTCCGGACAGTTATTGGCACAGATACGCAGTATTTT.

The genes are TRBV6-5 and TRBJ2-7, with D uncertain. The V gene's germline CDR1 is MNHEY and CDR2 SVGAGI. This CDR3 contains 17 residues. V lost 0 bases and J lost 2, with 17 bases in between. CDR3 DNA: TGTGCCAGCAGTTACTCCGGGCTTAGCATCCTTACCTACGAGCAGTACTTC. Translated, it gives CASSYSGLSILTYEQYF.